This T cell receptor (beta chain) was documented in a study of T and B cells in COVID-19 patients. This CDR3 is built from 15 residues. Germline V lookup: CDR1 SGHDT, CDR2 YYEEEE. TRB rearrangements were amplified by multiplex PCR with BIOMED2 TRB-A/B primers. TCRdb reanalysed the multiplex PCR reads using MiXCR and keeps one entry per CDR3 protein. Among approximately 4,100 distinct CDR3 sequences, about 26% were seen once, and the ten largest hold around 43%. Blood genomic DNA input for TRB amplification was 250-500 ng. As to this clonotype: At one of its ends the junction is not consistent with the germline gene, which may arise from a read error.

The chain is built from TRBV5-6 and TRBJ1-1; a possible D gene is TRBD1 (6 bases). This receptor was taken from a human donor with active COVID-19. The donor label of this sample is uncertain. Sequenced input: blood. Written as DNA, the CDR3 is TGCGCCAGCAGCCTCTCTCGGGGGCGGAACACTGAAGCTTTCTTT. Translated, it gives CASSLSRGRNTEAFF.